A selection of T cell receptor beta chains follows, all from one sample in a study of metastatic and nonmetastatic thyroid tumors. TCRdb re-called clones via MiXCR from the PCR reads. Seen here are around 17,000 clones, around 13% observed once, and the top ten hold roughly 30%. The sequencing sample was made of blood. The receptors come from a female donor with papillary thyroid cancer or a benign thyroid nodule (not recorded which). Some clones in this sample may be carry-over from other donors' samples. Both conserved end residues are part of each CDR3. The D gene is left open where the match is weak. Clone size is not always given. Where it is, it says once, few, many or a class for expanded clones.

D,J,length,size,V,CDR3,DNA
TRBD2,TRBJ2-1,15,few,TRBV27,CASSSGLAPYNEQFF,TGTGCCAGCAGTTCGGGACTAGCCCCCTACAATGAGCAGTTCTTC
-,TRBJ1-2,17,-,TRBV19,CASSQSGRGFLNYGYTF,TGTGCCAGTAGCCAATCAGGCAGGGGTTTTCTTAACTATGGCTACACCTTC
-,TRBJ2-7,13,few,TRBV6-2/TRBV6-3,CASSYYGVREQYF,TGTGCCAGCAGTTACTACGGAGTCCGCGAGCAGTACTTC
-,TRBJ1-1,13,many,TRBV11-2,CASSRGRNTEAFF,TGTGCCAGCAGCCGAGGGCGTAACACTGAAGCTTTCTTT
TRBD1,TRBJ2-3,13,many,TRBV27,CASGTGGTDTQYF,TGTGCCAGCGGAACAGGGGGCACAGATACGCAGTATTTT
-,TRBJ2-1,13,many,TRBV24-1,CATSAEVYNEQFF,TGTGCCACCAGTGCAGAAGTTTACAATGAGCAGTTCTTC
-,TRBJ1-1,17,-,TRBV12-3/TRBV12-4,CASSPSRVGLPCTEAFF,TGTGCCAGCAGTCCCTCCCGCGTGGGGCTCCCGTGCACCGAAGCTTTCTTT
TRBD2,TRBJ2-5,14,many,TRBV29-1,CSVEDWGGGETQYF,TGCAGCGTTGAAGATTGGGGGGGTGGGGAGACCCAGTACTTC
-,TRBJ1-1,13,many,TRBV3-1,CASSNRRNTEAFF,TGTGCCAGCAGCAACCGTCGGAACACTGAAGCTTTCTTT
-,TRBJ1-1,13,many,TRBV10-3,CAISVQVNTEAFF,TGTGCCATCAGTGTTCAGGTGAACACTGAAGCTTTCTTT
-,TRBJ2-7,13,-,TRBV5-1,CASSLYRAGEQYF,TGCGCCAGCAGCCTTTACAGGGCGGGAGAGCAGTACTTC
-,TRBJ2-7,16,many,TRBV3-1,CASSQESGTRSYEQYF,TGTGCCAGCAGCCAAGAGTCCGGGACCCGCTCCTACGAGCAGTACTTC
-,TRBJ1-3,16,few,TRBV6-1,CASSERNPATGNTIYF,TGTGCCAGCAGTGAACGGAACCCAGCAACTGGAAACACCATATATTTT
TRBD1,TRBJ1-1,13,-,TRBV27,CASTGTGGTEAFF,TGTGCCAGCACTGGTACAGGGGGAACTGAAGCTTTCTTT
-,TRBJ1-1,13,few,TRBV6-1,CASSFRDSTEAFF,TGTGCCAGCAGCTTTCGGGATTCCACTGAAGCTTTCTTT
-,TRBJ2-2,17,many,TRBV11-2,CASSIDRPLTNTGELFF,TGTGCCAGCAGCATAGACAGACCCCTAACGAACACCGGGGAGCTGTTTTTT
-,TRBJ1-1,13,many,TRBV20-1,CSARGHPNTEAFF,TGCAGTGCTAGAGGACACCCGAACACTGAAGCTTTCTTT
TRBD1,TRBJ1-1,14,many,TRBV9,CASSFTGGNTEAFF,TGTGCCAGCAGTTTCACAGGGGGGAACACTGAAGCTTTCTTT
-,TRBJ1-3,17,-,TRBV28,CAITPGFSPRGGNTIYF,TGTGCCATCACCCCCGGGTTCTCACCCAGAGGTGGAAACACCATATATTTT
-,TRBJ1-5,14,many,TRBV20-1,CSAYQGRDNQPQHF,TGCAGTGCTTACCAGGGGAGGGATAATCAGCCCCAGCATTTT
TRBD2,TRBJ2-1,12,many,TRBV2,CASSVSSGEQFF,TGTGCCAGCAGTGTGTCTAGCGGAGAGCAGTTCTTC
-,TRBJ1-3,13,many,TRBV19,CASIPVSGNTIYF,TGTGCCAGTATTCCCGTGAGCGGAAACACCATATATTTT
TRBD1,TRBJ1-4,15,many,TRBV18,CASSPTGTGNEKLFF,TGTGCCAGCTCCCCAACCGGGACAGGGAATGAAAAACTGTTTTTT
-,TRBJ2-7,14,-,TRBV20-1,CSARWGRGCYEQYF,TGCAGTGCTAGGTGGGGGAGGGGGTGTTACGAGCAGTACTTC
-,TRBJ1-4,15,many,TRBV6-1,CASSRGSLEYEKLFF,TGTGCCAGCAGTCGAGGGTCTCTTGAGTATGAAAAACTGTTTTTT
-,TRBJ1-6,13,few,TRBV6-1,CASASSYNSPLHF,TGTGCCTCAGCGAGCTCCTATAATTCACCCCTCCACTTT
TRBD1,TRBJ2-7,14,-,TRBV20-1,CSARGTGGFYEQYF,TGCAGTGCTAGAGGCACAGGGGGTTTCTACGAGCAGTACTTC
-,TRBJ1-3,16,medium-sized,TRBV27,CASSLNLQGSGNTIYF,TGTGCCAGCAGTCTTAACCTGCAGGGGTCCGGAAACACCATATATTTT
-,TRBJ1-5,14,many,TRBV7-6,CAMGRASSNQPQHF,TGTGCCATGGGCCGAGCCTCAAGCAATCAGCCCCAGCATTTT
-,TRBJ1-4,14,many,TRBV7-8,CASSRTSQGEKLFF,TGTGCCAGCAGCCGGACCTCCCAAGGGGAAAAACTGTTTTTT
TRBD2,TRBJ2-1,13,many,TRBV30,CAWTLSVAGEQFF,TGTGCCTGGACCCTATCCGTAGCGGGCGAGCAGTTCTTC
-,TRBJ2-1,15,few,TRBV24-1,CATSDCVPAYNEQFF,TGTGCCACCAGTGATTGCGTCCCAGCCTACAATGAGCAGTTCTTC
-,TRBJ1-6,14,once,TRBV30,CDWSTGGSPLPLHF,TGTGACTGGAGTACCGGGGGCAGTCCTCTCCCCCTCCACTTT
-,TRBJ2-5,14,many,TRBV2,CASKASVFRETQYF,TGTGCCAGCAAGGCTTCGGTATTCCGGGAGACCCAGTACTTC
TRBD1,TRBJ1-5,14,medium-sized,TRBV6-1,CASRHRTGNQPQHF,TGTGCCAGCAGACACAGGACAGGGAATCAGCCCCAGCATTTT
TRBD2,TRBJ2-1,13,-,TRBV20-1,CSALASGAGEQFF,TGCAGTGCCCTGGCTAGCGGGGCTGGTGAGCAGTTCTTC
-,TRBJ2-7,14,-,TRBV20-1,CSARITDLTYEQYF,TGCAGTGCTAGAATTACAGATCTAACCTACGAGCAGTACTTC
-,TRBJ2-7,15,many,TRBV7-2,CASSLAGTSSYEQYF,TGTGCCAGCAGCTTAGCGGGGACATCCTCCTACGAGCAGTACTTC
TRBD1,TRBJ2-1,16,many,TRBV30,CAWSSMYRHRGNEQFF,TGTGCCTGGAGTTCGATGTATCGGCACAGGGGCAATGAGCAGTTCTTC
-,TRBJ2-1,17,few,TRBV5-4,CASSLGLARSSYNEQFF,TGTGCCAGCAGCTTGGGATTAGCGAGGAGCTCCTACAATGAGCAGTTCTTC
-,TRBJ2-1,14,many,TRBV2,CASTPLGLYNEQFF,TGTGCCAGCACCCCCCTCGGCCTTTACAATGAGCAGTTCTTC
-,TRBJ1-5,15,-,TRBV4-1,CASSQAQYSNQPQHF,TGCGCCAGCAGCCAAGCACAGTATAGCAATCAGCCCCAGCATTTT
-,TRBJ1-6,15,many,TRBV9,CASSVVPGNYSPLHF,TGTGCCAGCAGCGTAGTTCCCGGGAATTATTCACCCCTCCACTTT
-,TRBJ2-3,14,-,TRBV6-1,CASSEEDFTDTQYF,TGTGCCAGCAGTGAGGAGGACTTTACAGATACGCAGTATTTT
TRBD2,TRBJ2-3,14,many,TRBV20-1,CSAKSGGGRDTQYF,TGCAGTGCAAAGAGCGGGGGGGGCCGAGATACGCAGTATTTT
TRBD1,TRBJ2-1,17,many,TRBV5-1,CASSPQTPGQSYNEQFF,TGCGCCAGCAGCCCCCAGACACCGGGACAGAGCTACAATGAGCAGTTCTTC
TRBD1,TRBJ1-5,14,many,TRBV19,CASSLGQGYQPQHF,TGTGCCAGTAGTCTCGGACAGGGTTATCAGCCCCAGCATTTT
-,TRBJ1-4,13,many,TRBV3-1,CASSLTEGEKLFF,TGTGCCAGCAGCCTTACCGAGGGGGAAAAACTGTTTTTT
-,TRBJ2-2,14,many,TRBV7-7,CASSPDRNTGELFF,TGTGCCAGCAGCCCTGACAGGAACACCGGGGAGCTGTTTTTT